This T cell receptor beta chain emerged from a study of OX40 agonist ivuxolimab in advanced cancers. As for the study more broadly: Ivuxolimab was an agonistic, fully human IgG2 monoclonal antibody directed against OX40 (CD134), a costimulatory receptor. The paper covers the monotherapy dose-escalation part of the phase I ivuxolimab trial, which included N = 52 patients. Intravenous ivuxolimab was administered to patients every 2 weeks at six dose levels: 0.01, 0.1, 0.3, 1.5, 3 and 10 mg/kg. Of the roughly 54 patients in dose escalation, about 20 had hepatocellular carcinoma, some 15 had melanoma, 9 had renal cell carcinoma and 9 had head and neck cancer. Patients were allowed to have had prior anti-PD-1, anti-PD-L1 or anti-CTLA-4 therapy, and around 41% of the dose-escalation patients had previously received checkpoint inhibitors. The point of sequencing TCRbeta in the periphery was to test whether ivuxolimab changed TCR sequence diversity and drove clonal T-cell expansion. Partial responses were achieved by three dose-escalation patients, of whom one had hepatocellular carcinoma and two had cutaneous melanoma. In the dose-escalation cohort, around four fifths of patients were male, and the mean age was 60 years with a range of roughly 20 to 80.

Including the terminal cysteine and phenylalanine, the CDR3 comprises 15 residues. The read is trimmed to its CDR3 DNA, 45 bases read in frame from base 1. Unmatched junction bases come to 3, with V trimmed by 4 bases and J by 1 base. Based on the germline V gene, the CDR1 and CDR2 sequences are MDHEN and SYDVKM. To sequence the TCRbeta CDR3 region, genomic DNA was isolated from the sorted cells. The immunoSEQ Assay was used for sequencing of TCRbeta CDR3 regions. TCRdb carries this immuneACCESS record with in-frame sequences only. Its versions omit some clonotypes, under half of them owing to an unresolved V gene in the studies checked, with the rest unexplained. The sample table lists about 48,000 clones, 70% to 90% of them with a count of one. The ten largest clones add up to around half of the sample. Comment on this clone: This clone's antigen is unknown. The record has no base qualities; no much larger clone is one base away.

Broader findings and caveats from the paper: Partial responders in the 0.1-3.0 mg/kg groups had among the lowest normalized peripheral clonal expansion, especially among CD8+ T cells. Low levels of normalized T-cell clonal expansion were also shown by some nonresponding patients. After ivuxolimab, CD8+ T cells had more expanded clones than CD4+ T cells on average. Clonal expansion of both CD4+ and CD8+ blood T cells was observed from baseline to week 6 at doses 0.1 to 3.0 mg/kg. The antigen specificity of the clonally expanded peripheral T cells was not determined.

Patients with autoimmune disease history or receiving systemic immunosuppression were excluded from the trial. In every dose cohort, peripheral blood was drawn for TCR sequencing at baseline, cycle 4 day 1, and cycle 7 day 1. The samples were taken from a phase I, first-in-human, multicenter, open-label dose-escalation trial of ivuxolimab. The trial enrolled adults with locally advanced or metastatic head and neck squamous cell, hepatocellular, melanoma or renal cell carcinoma. Before TCR sequencing, CD4+ T cells and CD8+ T cells from peripheral blood were sorted into separate populations. The chain couples TRBV28 to TRBJ2-3, and TRBD1 matches 9 of the central bases. The sample consisted of CD4+ or CD8+ T cells sorted from blood, taken in a trial of the OX40 agonist ivuxolimab. The receptor comes from an adult with an advanced solid tumor such as melanoma, head and neck, liver or kidney cancer. This receptor has the CDR3 CASSSRTGGTDTQYF. The DNA sequence is given as TGTGCCAGCAGTTCCCGGACAGGGGGCACAGATACGCAGTATTTT. When the CDR3 is completed using the reference TRBV28 and TRBJ2-3 genes on either side, the full variable domain is DVKVTQSSRYLVKRTGEKVFLECVQDMDHENMFWYRQDPGLGLRLIYFSYDVKMKEKGDIPEGYSVSREKKERFSLILESASTNQTSMYLCASSSRTGGTDTQYFGPGTRLTVL.